These T cell receptor beta chains were read from a single sample in a study of glioma-infiltrating T cells. In TCRdb, the multiplex PCR reads were re-called with MiXCR into one record per CDR3 protein. Among 300,000 to 400,000 distinct CDR3 sequences listed, 41% were seen once. Input material: glioma tissue, nonneoplastic brain tissue, or PBMCs (not recorded which). The receptors here all came from a human donor with low-grade glioma or glioblastoma, undergoing nonglioma brain surgery, or in good health (not recorded which). The CDR3 runs from the conserved cysteine through the conserved F or W. The order of the fields is J gene, V gene, clone size, D gene, CDR3 DNA, CDR3 protein. A D gene is named only where the DNA matches it firmly. Clone size is given for some rows only: seen once, a few or many times, or a class if the clone is expanded.

j_gene: TRBJ2-5
v_gene: TRBV19
abundance: few
d_gene: TRBD2
CDR3nt: TGTGCCAGTGGAGCGGGAGAGGGGGAGACCCAGTACTTC
CDR3aa: CASGAGEGETQYF

j_gene: TRBJ2-7
v_gene: TRBV28
abundance: few
d_gene: NA
CDR3nt: TGTGCCAGCAGTTTATCCGGCAGGGCCTTCTACGAGCAGTACTTC
CDR3aa: CASSLSGRAFYEQYF

j_gene: TRBJ2-7
v_gene: TRBV6-2/TRBV6-3
abundance: NA
d_gene: TRBD1
CDR3nt: TGTGCCATCAGCGGGACAGGGGGGGAGAGTAGGCAGTACTTC
CDR3aa: CAISGTGGESRQYF

j_gene: TRBJ2-3
v_gene: TRBV28
abundance: few
d_gene: TRBD2
CDR3nt: TGTGCCAGCAGCGGGAGGCCAGATACGCAGTATTTT
CDR3aa: CASSGRPDTQYF

j_gene: TRBJ2-1
v_gene: TRBV5-4
abundance: NA
d_gene: TRBD2
CDR3nt: TGTGCCAGCAGCTATCAGACTAGCGTTTACAATGAGCAGTTCTTC
CDR3aa: CASSYQTSVYNEQFF

j_gene: TRBJ2-2
v_gene: TRBV20-1
abundance: NA
d_gene: TRBD2
CDR3nt: TGCAGTGCTAGGGGAGGGCCCGGGGAGCTGTTTTTT
CDR3aa: CSARGGPGELFF

j_gene: TRBJ2-7
v_gene: TRBV28
abundance: NA
d_gene: NA
CDR3nt: TGTGCCAGCACCTCACGACGGACCTCCTACGAGCAGTACTTC
CDR3aa: CASTSRRTSYEQYF

j_gene: TRBJ1-4
v_gene: TRBV15
abundance: NA
d_gene: NA
CDR3nt: TGTGCCACCAGCAGAGTCCCCAGGGAGGACGAAAAACTGTTTTTT
CDR3aa: CATSRVPREDEKLFF

j_gene: TRBJ1-2
v_gene: TRBV19
abundance: NA
d_gene: NA
CDR3nt: TGTGCCAGTAGTATATTTCGCACAGGCAACTATGGCTACACCTTC
CDR3aa: CASSIFRTGNYGYTF

j_gene: TRBJ2-2
v_gene: TRBV20-1
abundance: few
d_gene: NA
CDR3nt: TGCAGTGCTCTAGGCCCCGGGATGGGGGAGCTGTTTTTT
CDR3aa: CSALGPGMGELFF

j_gene: TRBJ2-6
v_gene: TRBV27
abundance: NA
d_gene: NA
CDR3nt: TGTGCCAGCAGTGGCCTCGGGGTCTCTGGGGCCAACGTCCTGACTTTC
CDR3aa: CASSGLGVSGANVLTF

j_gene: TRBJ2-3
v_gene: TRBV20-1
abundance: few
d_gene: TRBD2
CDR3nt: TGCAGTGGGGTCGGCGGGAGGCCCCCCTATAGCACAGATACGCAGTATTTT
CDR3aa: CSGVGGRPPYSTDTQYF

j_gene: TRBJ2-2
v_gene: TRBV20-1
abundance: NA
d_gene: TRBD1
CDR3nt: TGCAGTGCTAGGGGGGCCGGGACAGGGGACACCGTGGAGCTGTTTTTT
CDR3aa: CSARGAGTGDTVELFF

j_gene: TRBJ2-7
v_gene: TRBV6-6
abundance: NA
d_gene: TRBD2
CDR3nt: TGTGCCAGCAGCGCCCTAGCGGATTCCTACGAGCAGTACTTC
CDR3aa: CASSALADSYEQYF

j_gene: TRBJ2-6
v_gene: TRBV6-1
abundance: many
d_gene: NA
CDR3nt: TGTGCCAGCAGGAGAGACGATAGGGCCAACGTCCTGACTTTC
CDR3aa: CASRRDDRANVLTF

j_gene: TRBJ1-5
v_gene: TRBV7-9
abundance: NA
d_gene: NA
CDR3nt: TGTGCCAGCTCTAGGTCGGCTCGGTTCGACCCGAGCAATCAGCCCCAGCATTTT
CDR3aa: CASSRSARFDPSNQPQHF

j_gene: TRBJ2-7
v_gene: TRBV7-9
abundance: many
d_gene: TRBD2
CDR3nt: TGTGCCAGCAGCGACCGGGAGGGTGGCCCCTACGAGCAGTACTTC
CDR3aa: CASSDREGGPYEQYF

j_gene: TRBJ2-7
v_gene: TRBV20-1
abundance: NA
d_gene: NA
CDR3nt: TGCAGTGCTAGACGGGGTCAGAACCTCTTGCAGTACTTC
CDR3aa: CSARRGQNLLQYF

j_gene: TRBJ2-7
v_gene: TRBV20-1
abundance: few
d_gene: NA
CDR3nt: TGCAGTGCTAAAGATGCCCCTTACGAGCAGTACTTC
CDR3aa: CSAKDAPYEQYF

j_gene: TRBJ2-7
v_gene: TRBV27
abundance: NA
d_gene: TRBD2
CDR3nt: TGTGCCAGCAGTATTTCCAGCGGGACTCTATACCACGAGCAGTACTTC
CDR3aa: CASSISSGTLYHEQYF

j_gene: TRBJ1-4
v_gene: TRBV28
abundance: NA
d_gene: NA
CDR3nt: TGTGCCAGCAGTCCGCGTTTTCTCAGAGGCCGGACCGAGGAAAAACTGTTTTTT
CDR3aa: CASSPRFLRGRTEEKLFF

j_gene: TRBJ2-5
v_gene: TRBV28
abundance: few
d_gene: NA
CDR3nt: TGTGCCAGCAGCCTCTGGGAAAGGGGCGGTGAGACCCAGTACTTC
CDR3aa: CASSLWERGGETQYF

j_gene: TRBJ2-2
v_gene: TRBV7-9
abundance: NA
d_gene: TRBD1
CDR3nt: TGTGCCCACGCCGGGACAGGGAACACCGGGGAGCTGTTTTTT
CDR3aa: CAHAGTGNTGELFF

j_gene: TRBJ2-1
v_gene: TRBV7-9
abundance: NA
d_gene: NA
CDR3nt: TGTGCCAGCGGCTTAGACAATGAGCAGTTCTTC
CDR3aa: CASGLDNEQFF

j_gene: TRBJ2-6
v_gene: TRBV9
abundance: NA
d_gene: NA
CDR3nt: TGTGCCAGCAGCGTAGAGCAGCGGCCCTCTGGGGCCAACGTCCTGACTTTC
CDR3aa: CASSVEQRPSGANVLTF

j_gene: TRBJ2-1
v_gene: TRBV4-1
abundance: NA
d_gene: NA
CDR3nt: TGCGCCAGCAGCCAAGATGCCTACTACAATGAGCAGTTCTTC
CDR3aa: CASSQDAYYNEQFF

j_gene: TRBJ2-3
v_gene: TRBV28
abundance: NA
d_gene: NA
CDR3nt: TGTGCCAGCGCCGCGGCGATCCCCACAGATACGCAGTATTTT
CDR3aa: CASAAAIPTDTQYF

j_gene: TRBJ1-1
v_gene: TRBV2
abundance: few
d_gene: NA
CDR3nt: TGTGCCAGCAGTGAGTACAGGGAGCATGAAGCTTTCTTT
CDR3aa: CASSEYREHEAFF

j_gene: TRBJ1-2
v_gene: TRBV29-1
abundance: NA
d_gene: TRBD1
CDR3nt: TGCAGCGTTGGACAGGGGCTTGGGGAGGGCTACACCTTC
CDR3aa: CSVGQGLGEGYTF

j_gene: TRBJ2-1
v_gene: TRBV19
abundance: NA
d_gene: NA
CDR3nt: TGTGCCACGAAGGCGGATTATTACAATGAGCAGTTCTTC
CDR3aa: CATKADYYNEQFF

j_gene: TRBJ2-7
v_gene: TRBV28
abundance: NA
d_gene: NA
CDR3nt: TGTGCCAGCAGTTTAGTGGGGATCACCTACGGGCAGCACTTC
CDR3aa: CASSLVGITYGQHF

j_gene: TRBJ2-3
v_gene: TRBV27
abundance: many
d_gene: NA
CDR3nt: TGTGCCAGCAGTATCCTCCCTATTAGCACAGATACGCAGTATTTT
CDR3aa: CASSILPISTDTQYF

j_gene: TRBJ2-3
v_gene: TRBV15
abundance: many
d_gene: NA
CDR3nt: TGTGCCACCAGCAGAGGTAGCACAGATACGCAGTATTTT
CDR3aa: CATSRGSTDTQYF

j_gene: TRBJ2-1
v_gene: TRBV4-3
abundance: many
d_gene: TRBD2
CDR3nt: TGCGCCAGCAGCCCCCTACTAGCGGGAGTTGACAATGAGCAGTTCTTC
CDR3aa: CASSPLLAGVDNEQFF

j_gene: TRBJ1-2
v_gene: TRBV27
abundance: once
d_gene: TRBD1
CDR3nt: TGTGCCAGCAGTTCAGGGGGTCCGGTGGGTGGCTACACCTTC
CDR3aa: CASSSGGPVGGYTF

j_gene: TRBJ1-3
v_gene: TRBV20-1
abundance: NA
d_gene: NA
CDR3nt: TGCAGTGCCTGGGGTCCCCCTAGCACCATATATTTT
CDR3aa: CSAWGPPSTIYF

j_gene: TRBJ1-2
v_gene: TRBV6-2/TRBV6-3
abundance: many
d_gene: NA
CDR3nt: TGTGCCAGCAGTCTGATCACTACAAGGGGAAACTATGGCTACACCTTC
CDR3aa: CASSLITTRGNYGYTF

j_gene: TRBJ2-7
v_gene: TRBV20-1
abundance: many
d_gene: NA
CDR3nt: TGCAGTGCTAGAGATAGGGGGGGGAGCTCCTACGAGCAGTACTTC
CDR3aa: CSARDRGGSSYEQYF

j_gene: TRBJ2-1
v_gene: TRBV27
abundance: few
d_gene: NA
CDR3nt: TGTGCCAGCAGCAGAAGGGGTTACAATGAGCAGTTCTTC
CDR3aa: CASSRRGYNEQFF

j_gene: TRBJ2-7
v_gene: TRBV3-1
abundance: few
d_gene: TRBD1
CDR3nt: TGTGCCAGCAGCCATACCCGGCAGGGGGTGTACGAGCAGTACTTC
CDR3aa: CASSHTRQGVYEQYF

j_gene: TRBJ2-7
v_gene: TRBV20-1
abundance: NA
d_gene: TRBD1
CDR3nt: TGCAGTGCCAGACAGGGTTACGAGCATTACTTC
CDR3aa: CSARQGYEHYF